This passage covers 24 T cell receptor beta chains from one sample sequenced in a study of neurological immune-mediated disorders. The time point is: longitudinal time-point 1 (baseline). A single record per CDR3 protein comes from TCRdb applying MiXCR to the 5' RACE reads. The data contain over 55,000 distinct CDR3 sequences, 10% of them singletons. Sequencing input: PBMCs. The receptors come from a man aged 25 to 45 in good health.

At least ten counts were recorded for this clonotype. This chain links TRBV28 with TRBJ2-7; 7 bases agree with TRBD1. Germline V gene lookup returns CDR1 MDHEN and CDR2 SYDVKM. This CDR3 region has 14 residues. After removal of 7 bases from V and 4 bases from J, the junction contained 10 bases not matched to a gene. As DNA, the CDR3 is TGTGCCAGCAACCCGACAGGGCGATCGTACGAGCAGTACTTC. Its translation is CASNPTGRSYEQYF. Combining the CDR3 with reference TRBV28 and TRBJ2-7 gives the whole variable domain DVKVTQSSRYLVKRTGEKVFLECVQDMDHENMFWYRQDPGLGLRLIYFSYDVKMKEKGDIPEGYSVSREKKERFSLILESASTNQTSMYLCASNPTGRSYEQYFGPGTRLTVT.

This clonotype has ten or more counts. The chain joins TRBV5-1 to TRBJ2-1; D uncertain. The germline V gene encodes CDR1 SGHRS and CDR2 YFSETQ. The CDR3 has 15 residues. V shed 0 bases and J shed 4 bases, with 11 bases lying between them. The CDR3 spells CASSLVLAGYNEQFF. CDR3 DNA: TGCGCCAGCAGCTTGGTTTTAGCTGGGTACAATGAGCAGTTCTTC.

This clonotype was picked up many times. The gene calls are TRBV15 and TRBJ2-5; D remains ambiguous. V lost 2 bases, J lost 2 bases, and 6 bases lay in between. This CDR3 has 13 residues. Germline CDR1 reads LNHNV; CDR2 reads YYDKDF (reference sequence). In DNA, the CDR3 is TGTGCCACCAGCAGACTACAGCAAGAGACCCAGTACTTC. This codes for CATSRLQQETQYF.

This clonotype was counted at least ten times. The chain joins TRBV28 to TRBJ2-7; 9 nucleotides line up with TRBD1. Trimming cost V 6 bases and J 0 bases; bases outside gene matches: 3. CDR3 size: 14 residues. Germline loops: CDR1 MDHEN, CDR2 SYDVKM. In nucleotides, the CDR3 is TGTGCCAGCAGAGGACAGGGGAGCTCCTACGAGCAGTACTTC. Translated: CASRGQGSSYEQYF.

This clonotype was detected ten times or more. This rearrangement joins TRBV28 to TRBJ2-2; D possibly corresponds to TRBD1 (5 bases). CDR1 and CDR2 (germline): MDHEN, SYDVKM. The CDR3 loop spans 14 amino acids. V was clipped by 6 bases and J by 3 bases, with 11 bases between them. CDR3 sequence: CASRDSKDTGELFF. The DNA for the CDR3 is TGTGCCAGCAGAGACAGTAAGGACACCGGGGAGCTGTTTTTT.

In this sample, this clonotype turned up many times. V and J are TRBV28 and TRBJ2-2; D is undetermined. The CDR3 covers 13 residues. Trimming removed 7 bases from V and 7 bases from J, with 13 bases in between. Germline-derived CDR1 and CDR2 are MDHEN and SYDVKM. CDR3 nucleotide sequence: TGTGCCAGCACCCTTTTTAGTGACGGGGAGCTGTTTTTT. Residues: CASTLFSDGELFF.

This clonotype has at least ten counts. V and J are TRBV9 and TRBJ2-2; D gene ambiguous. This CDR3 comprises 14 residues. V lost 0 bases, J lost 4 bases, and 7 bases lay in between. Per the germline V gene, CDR1 is SGDLS and CDR2 is YYNGEE. The DNA for the CDR3 is TGTGCCAGCAGCGTAGGGACCTCCACCGGGGAGCTGTTTTTT. It is translated as CASSVGTSTGELFF.

This clonotype was seen many times. V usage is TRBV12-3 or TRBV12-4 and J usage is TRBJ1-2; D remains ambiguous. V lost 3 bases and J 4 bases, leaving 9 bases between the germline ends. The CDR3 spans 13 residues. CDR3 amino acids: CASSLGSIYGYTF. The DNA for the CDR3 is TGTGCCAGCAGTTTGGGAAGCATCTATGGCTACACCTTC.

This clonotype came up many times. V usage is TRBV9 and J usage is TRBJ2-3; D is undetermined. Per the germline V gene, CDR1 is SGDLS and CDR2 is YYNGEE. Trimming stripped 0 bases from V and 4 bases from J, with 3 bases between. The CDR3 has 12 residues. The DNA for the CDR3 is TGTGCCAGCAGCGTAGGTGCAGATACGCAGTATTTT. The encoded protein is CASSVGADTQYF.

This clonotype occurred many times. The V and J genes are TRBV12-3 or TRBV12-4 and TRBJ2-2; TRBD2 aligns across 8 bases. V was pared by 7 bases and J by 3 bases, with 7 bases of the junction left unmatched. There are 15 residues in the CDR3. The DNA of the CDR3 is TGTGCCAGCACCGAACTCGGGGGGGACACCGGGGAGCTGTTTTTT. Protein product: CASTELGGDTGELFF.

The V and J genes are TRBV7-9 and TRBJ2-3; the D is unclear. The CDR3 runs 12 residues. The V and J ends lost 5 bases and 4 bases respectively, with 7 bases between them. Germline V gene lookup returns CDR1 SEHNR and CDR2 FQNEAQ (reference sequence). CDR3 residues: CASSPGSDTQYF. The CDR3 nucleotides are TGTGCCAGCAGCCCCGGTTCAGATACGCAGTATTTT.

Ten or more counts support this clonotype. The rearrangement uses TRBV5-6 and TRBJ2-1; no reliable D call. The CDR3 length is 11 residues. V shed 7 bases and J shed 8 bases, with 10 bases lying between them. Germline assignment: CDR1 SGHDT and CDR2 YYEEEE. The DNA for the CDR3 is TGTGCCAGCGAACGCTTTGATGAGCAGTTCTTC. Translation gives CASERFDEQFF.

This clonotype was observed at least ten times. This chain joins TRBV29-1 and TRBJ2-7; TRBD2 aligns across 8 bases. Germline CDR1 is SQVTM and CDR2 is ANQGSEA. V was pared by 3 bases and J by 6 bases, with 1 base of the junction left unmatched. CDR3 length: 11 amino acids. The chain's CDR3 is CSVDGGGEQYF. The CDR3 region has the DNA TGCAGCGTTGACGGGGGGGGCGAGCAGTACTTC.

This clonotype was recorded many times. CDR3 nucleotides: TGCGCCAGCAGCTTGGTAGGGACCCCCGGACGTTACAATGAGCAGTTCTTC. This sequence encodes CASSLVGTPGRYNEQFF. The chain carries TRBV5-1 and TRBJ2-1; either TRBD1 or TRBD2 may fit D (5 bases each). The germline V gene encodes CDR1 SGHRS and CDR2 YFSETQ. Trimming cost V 0 bases and J 4 bases, with 17 bases left between them. This CDR3 region has 17 residues.

This clonotype appeared a few times. V usage is TRBV7-7 and J usage is TRBJ1-5; weak D call: TRBD1 (5 bases). Trimming pared 3 bases from V and 3 bases from J, leaving 18 bases between. CDR1 and CDR2 (germline): SSHAT, FNYEAQ (reference sequence). The CDR3 has 17 residues. The CDR3 DNA reads as TGTGCCAGCAGCTTGCCTTGGACACAGTGCGTCAATCAGCCCCAGCATTTT. It translates to CASSLPWTQCVNQPQHF.

This clonotype has only a few counts. V usage is TRBV3-1 and J usage is TRBJ2-1; 7 nucleotides line up with TRBD2. V shed 1 base and J 8 bases; nucleotides not matched to a gene: 5. The germline V gene has CDR1 LGHDT and CDR2 YNNKEL (reference sequence). The CDR3 covers 14 residues. The CDR3 nucleotides are TGTGCCAGCAGCCAAGGAGGGAGGGCGGATGAGCAGTTCTTC. Translating gives CASSQGGRADEQFF.

This clonotype was detected ten times or more. This chain connects TRBV20-1 to TRBJ2-5, with 11 bases fitting TRBD2. The length of the CDR3 is 16 residues. V shed 0 bases and J 7 bases; nucleotides not matched to a gene: 10. Germline CDR1 DFQATT, CDR2 SNEGSKA (reference sequence). CDR3 in amino acids: CSAREGSGRVRRTQYF. The CDR3, as DNA: TGCAGTGCTAGAGAGGGTAGCGGGAGGGTCAGAAGGACCCAGTACTTC.

This clonotype was detected ten times or more. The V and J genes are TRBV20-1 and TRBJ1-1, with no clear D. V lost 3 bases and J 2 bases, leaving 16 bases between the germline ends. From germline, CDR1 is DFQATT and CDR2 SNEGSKA (reference sequence). This CDR3 spans 15 amino acids. In nucleotides, the CDR3 is TGCAGTGCTAGCGGTCCGCCCCTGGGTAACACTGAAGCTTTCTTT. Protein product: CSASGPPLGNTEAFF.

This chain joins TRBV10-2 and TRBJ2-7; D unresolved. Deletions cut 0 bases from V and 3 bases from J, with 6 bases between. Germline V gives CDR1 WSHSY, CDR2 SAAADI. The CDR3 is 13 amino acids. As DNA, the CDR3 is TGCGCCAGCAGTGAGTCCGGCCTCTACGAGCAGTACTTC. As protein: CASSESGLYEQYF.

This clonotype showed up many times. The rearrangement joins TRBV28 to TRBJ1-2, with TRBD1 identical over 12 bases. CDR3 length: 17 residues. Per the germline V gene, CDR1 is MDHEN and CDR2 is SYDVKM. V lost 5 bases to trimming and J lost 4 bases; unmatched junction nucleotides: 11. CDR3 sequence reads: CASSETGTGGLSYGYTF. DNA of the CDR3: TGTGCCAGCAGTGAAACCGGGACAGGGGGCCTCAGCTATGGCTACACCTTC.

Turning to this clonotype: The junction does not match germline at one end; this may be a read error. The chain joins TRBV29-1 to TRBJ1-5; 7 bases map to TRBD1. Germline lookup yields CDR1 SQVTM and CDR2 ANQGSEA. This CDR3 has 13 residues. The CDR3 is CGVQQGVQQSQHF. CDR3 nucleotide sequence: TGCGGCGTACAGCAGGGGGTACAGCAGTCCCAGCATTTT.

This clonotype was seen at least ten times. The V and J genes are TRBV7-9 and TRBJ2-7, with 8 positions matching TRBD1. With V trimmed by 5 bases and J by 5 bases, 8 bases remained unmatched. This CDR3 is built from 14 residues. Per germline, CDR1 SEHNR and CDR2 FQNEAQ (reference sequence). The CDR3 DNA follows: TGTGCCAGCAGCGCCAGACAGGGGAGGAACGAGCAGTACTTC. Translation: CASSARQGRNEQYF. Looking up the rest from reference TRBV7-9 and TRBJ2-7 gives the full variable domain: DTGVSQNPRHKITKRGQNVTFRCDPISEHNRLYWYRQTLGQGPEFLTYFQNEAQLEKSRLLSDRFSAERPKGSFSTLEIQRTEQGDSAMYLCASSARQGRNEQYFGPGTRLTVT.

This clonotype was counted at least ten times. The chain links TRBV20-1 to TRBJ2-7, with D perhaps matching TRBD1 (5 bases). V lost 3 bases to trimming and J lost 0 bases, with 9 bases between them. CDR3 length: 13 amino acids. Germline V gene data show CDR1 as DFQATT and CDR2 as SNEGSKA (reference sequence). The CDR3 DNA reads TGCAGTGCTAGTAGGGGTAGCTCCTACGAGCAGTACTTC. This sequence encodes CSASRGSSYEQYF.

This clonotype was counted many times. J is TRBJ2-1 and V is TRBV7-9, with 8 bases that match TRBD2. This CDR3 has 17 amino acids. The germline V gene has CDR1 SEHNR and CDR2 FQNEAQ (reference sequence). Germline trimming cut 6 bases from V and 1 base from J; bases unmatched to any gene: 11. CDR3 protein: CASSILSAGGSYNEQFF. DNA of the CDR3: TGTGCCAGCAGTATCCTATCGGCGGGGGGATCCTACAATGAGCAGTTCTTC.